This T cell receptor beta chain was recovered during a study of blood T cell repertoires in COVID-19. For the study at large: Italy, Spain and the United States were the sources of the convalescent and acute COVID-19 samples. T cells, B-cell-depleted T cells, or PBMCs provided the cDNA or gDNA that served as material.

From germline, CDR1 is MNHEY and CDR2 SVGEGT. This CDR3 has 15 residues. J lost 2 bases, V lost 6 bases, and 4 bases had no gene match. Original methodology: Estimated nucleated cell counts came from reference gene primer amplification. Here immunoSEQ multiplex PCR was the method, and the copy in TCRdb shows in-frame clones only, minus some. V, J and clone size are taken as reported in that table, and D and trimming were inferred from the DNA itself. The table has 80,000 to 95,000 clones, 89% seen once; the top ten hold 3% to 4%. The rearrangement uses TRBV6-2 or TRBV6-3 and TRBJ2-5, with 12 bases matching TRBD2. What was sequenced was peripheral blood. This TCR came from a woman aged 70-85 years with acute or convalescent COVID-19. CDR3 DNA: TGTGCCAGCAGCTTGACTAGCGGGGGACAAGAGACCCAGTACTTC. This sequence encodes CASSLTSGGQETQYF.